A selection of T cell receptor beta chains follows, all from one sample in a study of T cells after yellow fever vaccination. TCRdb fed the 5' RACE reads into MiXCR, producing one record per CDR3 protein. In the table there are around 350,000 distinct CDR3 sequences, roughly 6.1% of which are singletons. This material consisted of PBMCs, taken 5 days after the yellow fever booster vaccination. The receptors shown here come from a man aged 25 to 45 who received the YFV17D yellow fever vaccine. The CDR3 runs from the conserved cysteine through the conserved F or W. The order of the fields is V gene, clone size, D gene, J gene, CDR3 DNA, CDR3 protein. A D gene is named only where the DNA matches it firmly. Not all rows give a size; the values are once, few, many and, for expanded clones, a class.

V gene: TRBV12-3/TRBV12-4
clone size: few
D gene: TRBD2
J gene: TRBJ2-3
CDR3 DNA: TGTGCCAGCAGTTCTCGGACTAGCGGGATAATGGCGGATACGCAGTATTTT
CDR3 protein: CASSSRTSGIMADTQYF

V gene: TRBV9
clone size: many
D gene: -
J gene: TRBJ2-3
CDR3 DNA: TGTGCCAGCAGCGTAGACCTAATAACGCAGTATTTT
CDR3 protein: CASSVDLITQYF

V gene: TRBV4-3
clone size: -
D gene: -
J gene: TRBJ2-1
CDR3 DNA: TGCGCCAGCAGCCAGAGCAGCCGGGCTGAGCAGTTCTTC
CDR3 protein: CASSQSSRAEQFF

V gene: TRBV20-1
clone size: -
D gene: -
J gene: TRBJ2-7
CDR3 DNA: TGCAGTGCCGGTGGGGGAACCTATCGCGAGCAGTACTTC
CDR3 protein: CSAGGGTYREQYF

V gene: TRBV19
clone size: many
D gene: -
J gene: TRBJ2-7
CDR3 DNA: TGTGCCAGTAGTATCCTTCTGTCTGACTACGAGCAGTACTTC
CDR3 protein: CASSILLSDYEQYF

V gene: TRBV7-2
clone size: many
D gene: -
J gene: TRBJ2-1
CDR3 DNA: TGTGCCAGCAGCTGGAGCAATGAGCAGTTCTTC
CDR3 protein: CASSWSNEQFF

V gene: TRBV7-8
clone size: many
D gene: -
J gene: TRBJ2-7
CDR3 DNA: TGTGCCAGCAGCTTAGTTGTCGGACCCTACGAGCAGTACTTC
CDR3 protein: CASSLVVGPYEQYF

V gene: TRBV27
clone size: -
D gene: TRBD1
J gene: TRBJ2-7
CDR3 DNA: TGTGCCAGCAGGGGACAGGGGTATGGGGAGCAGTACTTC
CDR3 protein: CASRGQGYGEQYF

V gene: TRBV20-1
clone size: many
D gene: -
J gene: TRBJ2-2
CDR3 DNA: TGCAGTGTTCCCTGGGGGCGAAGAACCGGGGAGCTGTTTTTT
CDR3 protein: CSVPWGRRTGELFF

V gene: TRBV6-1
clone size: many
D gene: TRBD1
J gene: TRBJ2-7
CDR3 DNA: TGTGCCAGCAGTCCCAGACAGGGGCCTACTCCCCAGGGCCCCAAGTACTTC
CDR3 protein: CASSPRQGPTPQGPKYF

V gene: TRBV5-6
clone size: -
D gene: TRBD2
J gene: TRBJ2-3
CDR3 DNA: TGTGCCAGCAGCTTGAGCGGGAGTGGGGCAGATACGCAGTATTTT
CDR3 protein: CASSLSGSGADTQYF

V gene: TRBV1
clone size: -
D gene: -
J gene: TRBJ2-3
CDR3 DNA: TGCACCAGCAGCATACGGGCTAGCACAGATACGCAGTATTTT
CDR3 protein: CTSSIRASTDTQYF

V gene: TRBV20-1
clone size: many
D gene: TRBD2
J gene: TRBJ2-1
CDR3 DNA: TGCAGTGCTAGGATCCCCGGGGGGGGGCATGAGCAGTTCTTC
CDR3 protein: CSARIPGGGHEQFF

V gene: TRBV9
clone size: many
D gene: -
J gene: TRBJ2-1
CDR3 DNA: TGTGCCAGCAGCCCCCACTCGGCGGCCAGCTCCTACAATGAGCAGTTCTTC
CDR3 protein: CASSPHSAASSYNEQFF

V gene: TRBV5-5
clone size: -
D gene: TRBD1
J gene: TRBJ2-2
CDR3 DNA: TGTGCCAGCAGCGTCGTGACAGGGCTCTACGCGAACACCGGGGAGCTGTTTTTT
CDR3 protein: CASSVVTGLYANTGELFF